These T cell receptor beta chains were read from a single sample in a study of T cell clones after liver transplantation. Profiled with immunoSEQ multiplex PCR; TCRdb holds only in-frame clones, not every one. The sample comprises just over 60,000 clones, 70% to 75% of which are singletons, and approximately 16% rests with the top ten. The source material was CD4+ T cells from blood, sampled before liver transplant. The receptors stem from a human donor who received a liver transplant. The CDR3 runs from the conserved cysteine through the conserved F or W. A D gene is named only where the DNA matches it firmly. Clone size appears in some rows only: once, few, many, or a class for an expanded clone.

size: -; V: TRBV6-5; J: TRBJ2-4; D: TRBD1; CDR3: CASSSWTGIAKNIQYF; DNA: TGTGCCAGCAGTTCCTGGACAGGGATAGCCAAAAACATTCAGTACTTC
size: -; V: TRBV29-1; J: TRBJ2-6; D: -; CDR3: CSVVDSGANVLTF; DNA: TGCAGCGTTGTGGACAGTGGGGCCAACGTCCTGACTTTC
size: many; V: TRBV5-4; J: TRBJ2-3; D: -; CDR3: CASSWASGVYTDTQYF; DNA: TGTGCCAGCAGCTGGGCCTCGGGGGTGTACACAGATACGCAGTATTTT
size: -; V: TRBV29-1; J: TRBJ2-7; D: -; CDR3: CSVELATYEQYF; DNA: TGCAGCGTTGAACTAGCTACCTACGAGCAGTACTTC
size: -; V: TRBV2; J: TRBJ1-1; D: TRBD1; CDR3: CASSSGTGYTEAFF; DNA: TGTGCCAGCAGCTCCGGGACAGGGTACACTGAAGCTTTCTTT
size: -; V: TRBV30; J: TRBJ1-3; D: TRBD1; CDR3: CAWTDRGPRNTIYF; DNA: TGTGCCTGGACCGACAGGGGGCCCAGGAACACCATATATTTT
size: -; V: TRBV10-3; J: TRBJ1-2; D: -; CDR3: CASEGGGRGYTF; DNA: TGTGCCTCCGAAGGGGGAGGGCGTGGCTACACCTTC
size: few; V: TRBV27; J: TRBJ1-6; D: -; CDR3: CASSWGVVFSPLHF; DNA: TGTGCCAGCAGTTGGGGGGTAGTATTCTCACCCCTCCACTTT
size: -; V: TRBV6-1; J: TRBJ2-5; D: TRBD2; CDR3: CASSGRGTNQETQYF; DNA: TGTGCCAGCAGTGGGCGGGGGACTAACCAAGAGACCCAGTACTTC
size: -; V: TRBV18; J: TRBJ1-5; D: TRBD1; CDR3: CASSPSGQGDQPQHF; DNA: TGTGCCAGCTCACCGTCGGGACAGGGGGATCAGCCCCAGCATTTT
size: -; V: TRBV6-4; J: TRBJ2-7; D: -; CDR3: CASSDSGLSYEQYF; DNA: TGTGCCAGCAGTGACTCAGGACTGTCGTACGAGCAGTACTTC
size: -; V: TRBV10-1; J: TRBJ1-4; D: -; CDR3: CASSESGREKLFF; DNA: TGCGCCAGCAGTGAGTCGGGCAGGGAAAAACTGTTTTTT
size: -; V: TRBV12-5; J: TRBJ1-2; D: TRBD1; CDR3: CASGGQGYGYTF; DNA: TGTGCTAGTGGGGGACAGGGCTATGGCTACACCTTC
size: few; V: TRBV18; J: TRBJ1-6; D: TRBD1; CDR3: CASSNGQGRSPLHF; DNA: TGTGCCAGCTCAAACGGACAGGGCCGTTCACCCCTCCACTTT
size: -; V: TRBV5-4; J: TRBJ2-2; D: TRBD1; CDR3: CASSLYDRDTGELFF; DNA: TGTGCCAGCAGCTTATACGACAGGGACACCGGGGAGCTGTTTTTT
size: -; V: TRBV2; J: TRBJ1-2; D: -; CDR3: CASSVSSYGYTF; DNA: TGTGCCAGCAGTGTATCCAGCTATGGCTACACCTTC
size: -; V: TRBV2; J: TRBJ1-6; D: -; CDR3: CASRIQVYNSPLHF; DNA: TGTGCCAGCAGAATTCAGGTCTATAATTCACCCCTCCACTTT
size: -; V: TRBV18; J: TRBJ1-5; D: -; CDR3: CASSPQSTYSNQPQHF; DNA: TGTGCCAGCTCACCCCAGTCCACGTATAGCAATCAGCCCCAGCATTTT
size: few; V: TRBV28; J: TRBJ2-5; D: -; CDR3: CASRLGQETQYF; DNA: TGTGCCAGCAGACTCGGTCAAGAGACCCAGTACTTC
size: once; V: TRBV4-2; J: TRBJ1-6; D: TRBD1; CDR3: CASSQEVRGSNSPLHF; DNA: TGTGCCAGCAGCCAAGAGGTCAGGGGGAGTAATTCACCCCTCCACTTT
size: -; V: TRBV30; J: TRBJ2-3; D: -; CDR3: CAWKGDGGLDTQYF; DNA: TGTGCCTGGAAGGGGGACGGGGGGTTAGATACGCAGTATTTT
size: -; V: TRBV28; J: TRBJ1-2; D: -; CDR3: CASGPGKGVYGYTF; DNA: TGTGCCAGTGGCCCCGGTAAGGGGGTTTATGGCTACACCTTC
size: few; V: TRBV2; J: TRBJ2-5; D: TRBD1; CDR3: CASSRDRGRKTQYF; DNA: TGTGCCAGCAGTCGGGACAGGGGACGAAAGACCCAGTACTTC
size: -; V: TRBV14; J: TRBJ2-5; D: -; CDR3: CASSQNRGETQYF; DNA: TGTGCCAGCAGCCAAAATAGAGGGGAGACCCAGTACTTC
size: -; V: TRBV5-1; J: TRBJ2-5; D: TRBD1; CDR3: CASSEPRTGGLETQYF; DNA: TGCGCCAGCAGCGAGCCCCGAACAGGGGGCTTGGAGACCCAGTACTTC
size: -; V: TRBV4-1; J: TRBJ2-7; D: TRBD2; CDR3: CASSRVAGFEQYF; DNA: TGCGCCAGCAGCCGAGTAGCGGGGTTCGAGCAGTACTTC
size: -; V: TRBV4-2; J: TRBJ1-3; D: TRBD1; CDR3: CASSQSVQGAQGNTIYF; DNA: TGTGCCAGCAGCCAATCGGTCCAGGGGGCGCAAGGAAACACCATATATTTT
size: -; V: TRBV6-1; J: TRBJ1-6; D: -; CDR3: CASSEKWGGLRGSPLHF; DNA: TGTGCCAGCAGTGAAAAATGGGGGGGGCTTCGAGGTTCACCCCTCCACTTT
size: -; V: TRBV19; J: TRBJ1-4; D: TRBD1; CDR3: CASKFPGGPNEKLFF; DNA: TGTGCCAGTAAGTTCCCAGGGGGCCCGAATGAAAAACTGTTTTTT
size: -; V: TRBV7-9; J: TRBJ1-1; D: -; CDR3: CASSLSLSTEAFF; DNA: TGTGCCAGCAGCTTATCTCTGAGCACTGAAGCTTTCTTT
size: -; V: TRBV7-3; J: TRBJ2-1; D: TRBD1; CDR3: CASSLPGQGFNEQFF; DNA: TGTGCCAGCAGCCTGCCGGGACAGGGTTTCAATGAGCAGTTCTTC
size: -; V: TRBV2; J: TRBJ1-2; D: -; CDR3: CASEEGEHYGYTF; DNA: TGTGCCAGCGAGGAGGGCGAACACTATGGCTACACCTTC
size: -; V: TRBV4-1; J: TRBJ2-1; D: TRBD2; CDR3: CASSQAGGPYNEQFF; DNA: TGCGCCAGCAGCCAGGCGGGGGGGCCTTACAATGAGCAGTTCTTC
size: few; V: TRBV29-1; J: TRBJ2-3; D: TRBD2; CDR3: CSVGEGLGDTDTQYF; DNA: TGCAGCGTTGGGGAGGGTCTGGGGGACACAGATACGCAGTATTTT
size: -; V: TRBV27; J: TRBJ1-6; D: -; CDR3: CASSNREGNSPLHF; DNA: TGTGCCAGCAGTAACAGGGAAGGAAATTCACCCCTCCACTTT
size: -; V: TRBV6-5; J: TRBJ2-7; D: -; CDR3: CASSRPTGEQYF; DNA: TGTGCCAGCAGTCGACCGACAGGCGAGCAGTACTTC
size: -; V: TRBV2; J: TRBJ1-2; D: TRBD1; CDR3: CASSGTAIFGYGYTF; DNA: TGTGCCAGCTCCGGGACAGCTATATTTGGGTATGGCTACACCTTC
size: once; V: TRBV5-4; J: TRBJ1-2; D: -; CDR3: CASSVTGFYGYTF; DNA: TGTGCCAGCAGCGTAACAGGATTCTATGGCTACACCTTC
size: -; V: TRBV18; J: TRBJ1-2; D: TRBD1; CDR3: CASSAGGRGYTF; DNA: TGTGCCAGCTCAGCAGGGGGCCGTGGCTACACCTTC
size: few; V: TRBV10-3; J: TRBJ1-1; D: TRBD1; CDR3: CAISEATGLGEAFF; DNA: TGTGCCATCAGTGAGGCGACAGGGTTGGGTGAAGCTTTCTTT
size: -; V: TRBV10-3; J: TRBJ2-7; D: -; CDR3: CAIGTTVYEQYF; DNA: TGTGCCATCGGAACGACAGTCTACGAGCAGTACTTC
size: -; V: TRBV30; J: TRBJ2-5; D: TRBD1; CDR3: CACRDRGWETQYF; DNA: TGTGCCTGTAGGGACAGGGGGTGGGAGACCCAGTACTTC
size: -; V: TRBV4-1; J: TRBJ2-6; D: TRBD1; CDR3: CASRPGQGATGANVLTF; DNA: TGCGCCAGCAGACCGGGACAGGGGGCAACTGGGGCCAACGTCCTGACTTTC